These 16 T cell receptor beta chains came from one sample sequenced in a study of regulatory T cells in long-lasting Graves disease (dated by TCRdb to the early 2020s). Library preparation employed multiplex PCR. Sequencing was carried out with an Illumina HiSeq 4000. To build TCR beta libraries, CDR3 regions were amplified by Arm-PCR using iRepertoire HTBI primers. TCRdb reran the public reads through fastp at Q25 and MiXCR, keeping productive beta chains. Rows with a matching CDR3 protein are joined into one entry that keeps the most common DNA and genes. The sample table lists 680,000 or so distinct CDR3 sequences, approximately 15% of them with a count of one. The ten largest clonotypes hold about 20% of the sample. What the time point label conveys for this sample: newly diagnosed GD, antithyroid drugs for less than 3 months. For both TCR sequencing and RNA sequencing, RNA was extracted from PBMCs using TRIzol.

A further study also used this sample, focusing on T cells in Graves' hyperthyroidism and ophthalmopathy.

Sequenced here: peripheral blood mononuclear cells (PBMCs), sampled at new diagnosis, from a patient treated with antithyroid drugs. These receptors were collected from a young woman with Graves disease. Donor details come from another sample of the same person, matched by shared clones.

In this sample, this clonotype turned up many times. The chain is built from TRBV2 and TRBJ1-2; D may be TRBD1 (6 bases). V lost 10 bases and J 9 bases, leaving 24 bases between the germline ends. Germline-derived CDR1 and CDR2 are SNHLY and FYNNEI. The CDR3 length is 14 residues. The CDR3 bases are TGTGCCATTAGGGGGTCAGCTTCGGGGGAGAGCTACACCTTC. It codes for CAIRGSASGESYTF.

This clonotype was seen at least ten times. CDR3 sequence (DNA): TGTGCCAGCAGCACCACCAGGGGTAGGGCGAATGAGCAGTTCTTC. This sequence encodes CASSTTRGRANEQFF. This rearrangement joins TRBV28 to TRBJ2-1; a weak D match, TRBD1 (6 bases). The CDR3 totals 15 residues. The V gene lost 6 bases and the J gene lost 7 bases, with 19 bases spanning the gap. Germline values: CDR1 MDHEN, CDR2 SYDVKM.

This clonotype was found a few times. The rearrangement joins TRBV6-1 to TRBJ1-1; D gene ambiguous. Germline values: CDR1 MNHNS, CDR2 SASEGT. The CDR3 spans 14 residues. V was pared by 10 bases and J by 0 bases, with 15 bases between. CDR3 protein: CATALGTMNTEAFF. As DNA, the CDR3 is TGTGCCACCGCACTTGGAACCATGAACACTGAAGCTTTCTTT.

This clonotype was observed at least ten times. The CDR3 sequence is CASSEGGGFTYEQYF. CDR3 nucleotide sequence: TGTGCCAGCAGTGAGGGTGGGGGGTTTACCTACGAGCAGTACTTC. This chain uses TRBV25-1 with TRBJ2-7; the D gene is possibly TRBD2 (6 bases). The CDR3 contains 15 residues. Trimming took off 3 bases at V and 2 bases at J, with 14 bases between the two ends. Germline V gives CDR1 MGHDK, CDR2 SYGVNS.

V usage is TRBV2 and J usage is TRBJ2-2; D gene unclear. The germline CDR1 and CDR2 sequences are SNHLY and FYNNEI. The CDR3 runs 16 residues. V lost 3 bases and J lost 6, with 17 bases in between. Here the CDR3 reads CASSDPSDKRAGELFF. The CDR3 DNA follows: TGTGCCAGCAGTGATCCCTCCGATAAACGCGCCGGGGAGCTGTTTTTT.

This clonotype was observed many times. This sequence joins TRBV14 and TRBJ1-4, with TRBD1 matching 8 bases. The CDR3 has 15 residues. CDR1 SGHDN and CDR2 FVKESK come from the germline V gene. Germline trimming cut 4 bases from V and 3 bases from J; bases unmatched to any gene: 4. This CDR3 reads CASSRSTGANEKLFF. The CDR3 coding sequence is TGTGCCAGCAGCCGGTCGACAGGGGCTAATGAAAAACTGTTTTTT.

V gene TRBV19 combines with J gene TRBJ1-2; TRBD1 aligns across 7 bases. V gave up 0 bases and J gave up 4 bases; unmatched junction bases: 8. The CDR3 is made up of 16 amino acids. The germline gives CDR1 LNHDA, CDR2 SQIVND (reference sequence). DNA of the CDR3: TGTGCCAGTAGTATAGACCCGACAGGGACCATCTATGGCTACACCTTC. It is translated as CASSIDPTGTIYGYTF.

This sequence joins TRBV3-1 and TRBJ1-1, with a weak D call TRBD1 (6 bases). The germline CDR1 and CDR2 sequences are LGHDT and YNNKEL (reference sequence). With 3 bases removed from V and 0 bases from J, the gap between germline ends came to 11 bases. The length of the CDR3 is 15 residues. The CDR3 protein is CASSHQGRMNTEAFF. The CDR3, as DNA: TGTGCCAGCAGCCACCAGGGGAGGATGAACACTGAAGCTTTCTTT.

In the case of this clonotype: The junction shows a germline mismatch at one end, possibly a read error. The chain joins TRBV18 to TRBJ2-7; TRBD1 agrees at 9 bases. CDR1 is KGHSH, CDR2 LQKENI, per germline. There are 14 residues in the CDR3. The CDR3 bases are TGTGCCAGCTCACCCCGGGACAGGGTTTACGAGCAGCACTTC. As protein: CASSPRDRVYEQHF.

This clonotype has ten or more counts. J is TRBJ1-5 and V is TRBV20-1, with 7 positions matching TRBD1. This CDR3 comprises 12 residues. The V gene's germline CDR1 is DFQATT and CDR2 SNEGSKA (reference sequence). V was pared by 3 bases and J by 7 bases, with 3 bases of the junction left unmatched. CDR3 DNA sequence: TGCAGTGCTAGCAGGGGGGACCAGCCCCAGCATTTT. Translated: CSASRGDQPQHF.

Ten or more counts support this clonotype. V usage is TRBV7-2 and J usage is TRBJ1-1; TRBD1 might be the D (5 bases). V lost 10 bases, J lost 0 bases, and 15 bases lay in between. Germline CDR1 reads SGHTA; CDR2 reads FQGNSA. The CDR3 extends over 14 amino acids. For the CDR3, the DNA is TGTGCCACGTTTGCCGGGGGAGTGAACACTGAAGCTTTCTTT. Its translation: CATFAGGVNTEAFF.

This clonotype was recorded many times. This sequence joins TRBV12-3 or TRBV12-4 and TRBJ2-5; D perhaps matches TRBD1 (6 bases). Deletions cut 6 bases from V and 0 bases from J, with 11 bases between. The CDR3 has 14 residues. CDR3 in DNA: TGTGCCAGCAGAACCACAGGGTACCAAGAGACCCAGTACTTC. Translating gives CASRTTGYQETQYF.

Regarding this clonotype: A clone one base away is much larger, so this may be a read error. The chain employs TRBV27 and TRBJ2-1; TRBD1 matches 8 bases. Per germline, CDR1 MNHEY and CDR2 SMNVEV (reference sequence). This CDR3 is built from 15 residues. The CDR3 here is CASNIVRGRGHEQSF. In DNA form, the CDR3 reads TGTGCCAGCAACATTGTCAGGGGGCGCGGACATGAGCAGTCCTTC.

This clonotype was seen a few times. Just one base apart from a much larger clone, this may be a read error. The chain is built from TRBV28 and TRBJ1-2; D is unclear. V lost 8 bases to trimming and J lost 9 bases, with 10 bases between them. The germline gives CDR1 MDHEN, CDR2 SYDVKM. The CDR3 runs to 10 residues. DNA for the CDR3: TGTGCCAGCTTTGAATATAGCTACACCTTC. As protein: CASFEYSYTF.

The genes are TRBV25-1 and TRBJ1-6; D possibly corresponds to TRBD1 (5 bases). V lost 3 bases to trimming and J lost 10 bases, with 10 bases between them. The CDR3 spans 13 residues. In germline, CDR1 is MGHDK, CDR2 SYGVNS. The CDR3 DNA reads TGTGCCAGCAGTGAGGCAGGGCGATCACCCCTCCACTTT. Translation gives CASSEAGRSPLHF.

This rearrangement joins TRBV6-1 to TRBJ1-1; D perhaps matches TRBD1 (5 bases). V lost 3 bases to trimming and J lost 1 base, with 12 bases between them. Germline-derived CDR1 and CDR2 are MNHNS and SASEGT. This CDR3 has 15 residues. The DNA of the CDR3 is TGTGCCAGCAGTGACAAGGGAAGGGGGAACACTGAAGCTTTCTTT. This gives the protein CASSDKGRGNTEAFF.